This paragraph reports one TCR beta chain. Its cognate antigen is unknown. The data were produced by immunoSEQ multiplex PCR, yet TCRdb's version contains in-frame clones alone and is incomplete. The sample carries around 50,000 clones, around 90% recorded once. As to time point: peripheral blood 6 weeks after treatment start. The cohort comprised individuals with locally advanced or metastatic urothelial carcinoma. Sample numbers ranged from 1 to 8 per patient, encompassing pretreatment and on-treatment collections. This record comes from a study of PD-L1 blockade in urothelial cancer. Overall study context: Blood samples had a median of 141,255 T cells.

Points from the study as a whole: Pretreatment blood TCR clonality under the median forecast improved survival.

Germline V gene lookup returns CDR1 SGDLS and CDR2 YYNGEE. Germline trimming cut 0 bases from V and 2 bases from J; bases unmatched to any gene: 2. This CDR3 comprises 16 residues. The TCR originated in a man aged 55 to 69 with urothelial cancer. The V gene is TRBV9, the J gene TRBJ2-5, with 12 bases matching TRBD2. The material was PBMCs, obtained around atezolizumab (anti-PD-L1) treatment. This CDR3 reads CASSVGLAGVQETQYF. CDR3 DNA sequence: TGTGCCAGCAGCGTAGGACTAGCGGGAGTTCAAGAGACCCAGTACTTC.